The 8 T cell receptor beta chains below come from one sample, sequenced in a study of identifying expanded T cells in peripheral blood (dated by TCRdb to between 2019 and 2020). Libraries were prepared through the immunoSEQ multiplex PCR assay. TCRdb took over this immuneACCESS table, retaining in-frame rearrangements with V and J assigned. Such tables are incomplete; in checked studies, under half of the missing clones stem from an unresolved V gene, and the remainder is unexplained. This sample is represented by about 78,000 clones; roughly four fifths of them were singletons. In total, the top ten clones hold 15% to 20% of the sample. Sample: blood. These TCRs come from a person aged 18 to 75 in good health.

The chain combines TRBV5-1 with TRBJ1-1, with TRBD1 matching over 7 bases. CDR1 is SGHRS, CDR2 YFSETQ, per germline. J gave up 3 bases and V 3 bases, and 8 bases lay outside the gene matches. The CDR3 covers 15 residues. The CDR3 reads CASSSLRGTDTEAFF. The CDR3 DNA follows: TGCGCCAGCAGCTCCTTGCGCGGGACAGACACTGAAGCTTTCTTT.

The chain couples TRBV7-6 to TRBJ2-5, with 7 bases that match TRBD2. Germline-derived CDR1 and CDR2 are SGHVS and FNYEAQ. The CDR3 runs 18 residues. Trimming at V came to 6 bases and at J to 4 bases, leaving 20 bases not matched to a gene. CDR3 in DNA: TGTGCCAGCAGTGAAACGGGATTGTTGGGCGGGAGAAGAGAGACCCAGTACTTC. This encodes CASSETGLLGGRRETQYF.

The chain combines TRBV25-1 with TRBJ2-1, with 11 bases aligning to TRBD2. CDR1 MGHDK and CDR2 SYGVNS come from the germline V gene. Trimming removed 7 bases from V and 10 bases from J; junction bases left unmatched: 15. The CDR3 extends over 16 amino acids. CDR3 bases: TGTGCCAGCACCCAGGGCTCACTAGCGGGAGTTGGAGAGCAGTTCTTC. This gives the protein CASTQGSLAGVGEQFF.

In DNA, the CDR3 is TGCAGTGCTAGACAGTTGGAGACCCAGTACTTC. Its translation: CSARQLETQYF. The rearrangement joins TRBV20-1 to TRBJ2-5; D remains ambiguous. Germline V gene lookup returns CDR1 DFQATT and CDR2 SNEGSKA (reference sequence). V shed 2 bases and J shed 5 bases, with 6 bases lying between them. This CDR3 contains 11 residues.

This sequence joins TRBV6-5 and TRBJ2-1; D may correspond to TRBD1 or TRBD2 (5 bases each). This CDR3 has 14 residues. CDR1 and CDR2 (germline): MNHEY, SVGAGI. V was pared by 6 bases and J by 7 bases, with 16 bases between. The CDR3 sequence is CASRSSGTKNEQFF. CDR3 sequence (DNA): TGTGCCAGCAGATCGTCCGGGACCAAAAATGAGCAGTTCTTC.

The gene calls are TRBV7-9 and TRBJ2-7, with 7 positions matching TRBD2. CDR3 size: 17 residues. Losses at the gene ends were 7 bases for V and 0 bases for J; bases not matched to a gene: 15. Germline V lookup: CDR1 SEHNR, CDR2 FQNEAQ (reference sequence). CDR3 DNA: TGTGCCAGCACCACGTTGGGGGGGACGTCCGCCTCCTACGAGCAGTACTTC. Translated, it gives CASTTLGGTSASYEQYF.

The count of this clone is one. The chain recombines TRBV21-1 with TRBJ2-2; TRBD2, as called in the table, went unchecked against the DNA. TRBV21-1 is given as a pseudogene. The CDR3 runs to 18 residues. CDR3 amino acids: CASSKVVREETNTGELFF. The CDR3 nucleotides are TGTGCCAGCAGCAAAGTGGTGCGGGAGGAGACGAACACCGGGGAGCTGTTTTTT.

The chain couples TRBV7-9 to TRBJ2-3; D might be TRBD2 (5 bases). Germline loops: CDR1 SEHNR, CDR2 FQNEAQ (reference sequence). This CDR3 contains 14 residues. V was clipped by 6 bases and J by 5 bases, with 15 bases between them. CDR3 sequence: CASSASGIIDTQYF. In DNA, the CDR3 is TGTGCCAGCAGTGCCTCCGGGATAATAGATACGCAGTATTTT.